Presented here are 19 T cell receptor beta chains from one specimen sequenced in a study of molecular identifiers for immune sequencing clone quantification. TCRdb called the PCR reads again in MiXCR, with one record for every CDR3 protein. The profile shows under 600,000 distinct CDR3 sequences, about 25% of them singletons. The sequenced sample consisted of naive CD8+ T cells from blood, with Jurkat cell RNA spiked in. The subset here: FACS-sorted CD8+CD4-CCR7+CD45RA+ naive T cells. Receptors originate from a human donor in good health. Some libraries in this study had Jurkat cell RNA spiked in.

The CDR3 sequence: CATEAGGRSYNEQFF. CDR3 DNA: TGTGCCACGGAAGCGGGGGGGAGATCCTACAATGAGCAGTTCTTC. The chain has TRBV24-1 and TRBJ2-1; 10 positions match TRBD2. Germline-derived CDR1 and CDR2 are KGHDR and SFDVKD. The CDR3 sequence is 15 residues long. With 10 bases clipped from V and 1 base from J, the junction kept 6 bases outside the gene matches.

The chain couples TRBV5-8 to TRBJ2-7; D gene unclear. CDR1 SGHTS and CDR2 YDEGEE come from the germline V gene. There are 16 residues in the CDR3. V dropped 4 bases and J dropped 1 base, with 18 bases sitting between them. The CDR3 region is CASSLVSRMGSYEQYF. In nucleotides, the CDR3 is TGTGCCAGCAGCCTCGTAAGCCGAATGGGATCCTACGAGCAGTACTTC.

Details on this clonotype: Sequence at one end of the junction differs from germline and may be a read error. The chain employs TRBV12-3 or TRBV12-4 and TRBJ2-3; 11 bases fit TRBD2. The CDR3 contains 15 residues. The CDR3 sequence is CAGSPSLAGVDTQYF. CDR3 coding DNA: TGTGCCGGCAGTCCCTCACTAGCGGGAGTGGATACGCAGTATTTT.

This clonotype was seen just once. This may come from a read error, since a much larger clone is one base off. This rearrangement joins TRBV7-9 to TRBJ1-1; D is unclear. CDR3 size: 13 residues. The germline V gene has CDR1 SEHNR and CDR2 FQNEAQ (reference sequence). DNA for the CDR3: TGTTCCAGCGCCGCCCCGGCCCCGACTGAAGCTTTCTTT. Its protein product is CSSAAPAPTEAFF.

Ten or more counts support this clonotype. This chain connects TRBV12-5 to TRBJ2-1; 11 bases agree with TRBD1. Germline-derived CDR1 and CDR2 are LGHNT and FRNRAP. The junction had 8 bases not matched to a gene; V was cut back by 3 bases and J by 4 bases. This CDR3 is 17 amino acids long. CDR3 loop: CASGLPNGDRGYNEQFF. DNA for the CDR3: TGTGCTAGTGGTTTACCTAACGGGGACAGGGGGTACAATGAGCAGTTCTTC. The whole variable domain, remainder taken from reference TRBV12-5 and TRBJ2-1, is DARVTQTPRHKVTEMGQEVTMRCQPILGHNTVFWYRQTMMQGLELLAYFRNRAPLDDSGMPKDRFSAEMPDATLATLKIQPSEPRDSAVYFCASGLPNGDRGYNEQFFGPGTRLTVL.

This clonotype has only a few counts. The chain is built from TRBV7-6 and TRBJ1-2; D perhaps matches TRBD1 (5 bases). Germline CDR1 reads SGHVS; CDR2 reads FNYEAQ. The CDR3 is 18 residues long. V was trimmed by 5 bases and J by 6 bases, leaving 28 bases between them. In DNA, the CDR3 is TGTGCCAGCAGCCCAACCAGGCTGTTGGAGTGGTCGGGGGATGGCTACACCTTC. Translation gives CASSPTRLLEWSGDGYTF.

In this sample, this clonotype turned up many times. This sequence joins TRBV20-1 and TRBJ2-7; D gene ambiguous. Germline loops: CDR1 DFQATT, CDR2 SNEGSKA (reference sequence). The ends were cut back, 5 bases at V and 3 bases at J, with 11 bases in the middle. This CDR3 has 12 amino acids. The CDR3 is CSARLFGYEQYF. The CDR3 region has the DNA TGCAGTGCTCGGCTGTTTGGCTACGAGCAGTACTTC.

The chain has TRBV7-9 and TRBJ2-5; perhaps D is TRBD1 or TRBD2 (5 bases each). The V end lost 5 bases, the J end lost 4 bases, and 17 bases lay between the germline ends. CDR3 length: 15 amino acids. Germline V gives CDR1 SEHNR, CDR2 FQNEAQ (reference sequence). The CDR3 is CASSPRSGAGETQYF. CDR3 DNA: TGTGCCAGCAGCCCCCGATCCGGGGCGGGAGAGACCCAGTACTTC. The variable domain in full, completed from reference TRBV7-9 and TRBJ2-5, reads DTGVSQNPRHKITKRGQNVTFRCDPISEHNRLYWYRQTLGQGPEFLTYFQNEAQLEKSRLLSDRFSAERPKGSFSTLEIQRTEQGDSAMYLCASSPRSGAGETQYFGPGTRLLVL.

This clonotype has at least ten counts. The V call is TRBV4-2, the J call TRBJ1-5, with no clear D. Germline V gene sequence: CDR1 LGHNA, CDR2 YNFKEQ. This CDR3 comprises 16 residues. V was shortened by 0 bases and J by 3 bases, with 12 bases between the two germline ends. CDR3 coding DNA: TGTGCCAGCAGCCAAGATTCCTGGGTACCCAATCAGCCCCAGCATTTT. Encoded protein: CASSQDSWVPNQPQHF.

This clonotype was detected once. One base away lies a much larger clone, so this may be a sequencing read error. The missing conserved phenylalanine or tryptophan at the end of this CDR3 makes a read error likely. V is TRBV12-3 or TRBV12-4 and J is TRBJ1-1; 8 bases are shared with TRBD1. This CDR3 is 15 amino acids long. With 5 bases clipped from V and 5 bases from J, the junction kept 10 bases outside the gene matches. Written as DNA, the CDR3 is TGTGCCAGCAGTCCAACACAGGGGGTAACAACTGAAGCTTTCCTT. Protein: CASSPTQGVTTEAFL.

This clonotype was counted a few times. In DNA form, the CDR3 reads TGTGCCAGCAGTTTATATGGACAGGGGGGACTTGAAGCTTTCTTT. It specifies CASSLYGQGGLEAFF. The J gene is TRBJ1-1, the V gene TRBV28, with 10 bases identical to TRBD1. Germline trimming cut 1 base from V and 7 bases from J; bases unmatched to any gene: 6. Germline CDR1 reads MDHEN; CDR2 reads SYDVKM. The CDR3 is made up of 15 amino acids.

On this clonotype: A much larger clone is a single base away; this may be a read error. V and J are TRBV12-3 or TRBV12-4 and TRBJ2-5, with D perhaps TRBD2 (5 bases). The CDR3 totals 12 residues. V shed 8 bases and J shed 5 bases, with 12 bases lying between them. The CDR3 spells CASPSSRETQYF. The CDR3 DNA is TGTGCCAGCCCGTCTAGCCGTGAGACCCAGTACTTC.

This clonotype showed up many times. A junction boundary mismatches the germline segment, possibly from a read error. This chain uses TRBV20-1 with TRBJ2-5; 8 nucleotides agree with TRBD1. Germline CDR1 reads DFQATT; CDR2 reads SNEGSKA (reference sequence). The CDR3 covers 12 residues. In DNA, the CDR3 is TGCAGTGCTTACAGGGGGGAAGAGGCCCAGTACTTC. It codes for CSAYRGEEAQYF.

This clonotype occurred many times. The V gene is TRBV7-9, the J gene TRBJ2-3, with D maybe TRBD2 (6 bases). Germline values: CDR1 SEHNR, CDR2 FQNEAQ (reference sequence). The CDR3 has 14 residues. V was cut by 4 bases and J by 6 bases, with 14 bases left in between. The CDR3 here is CASSSGLPRDTQYF. CDR3 DNA sequence: TGTGCCAGCAGCTCGGGACTCCCCCGGGATACGCAGTATTTT. Filled out from reference TRBV7-9 and TRBJ2-3, the complete variable domain reads DTGVSQNPRHKITKRGQNVTFRCDPISEHNRLYWYRQTLGQGPEFLTYFQNEAQLEKSRLLSDRFSAERPKGSFSTLEIQRTEQGDSAMYLCASSSGLPRDTQYFGPGTRLTVL.

In its sample, this clonotype was seen many times. The chain links TRBV28 to TRBJ1-1; D unclear. The CDR3 covers 13 residues. CDR1 is MDHEN and CDR2 is SYDVKM in the germline V gene. Trimming left V 0 bases short and J 1 base short, with 3 bases between. This CDR3 reads CASSLWGNTEAFF. CDR3 DNA sequence: TGTGCCAGCAGTTTATGGGGGAACACTGAAGCTTTCTTT.

This clonotype has only a few counts. This rearrangement joins TRBV30 to TRBJ2-3; unclear D gene. V shed 0 bases and J shed 6 bases, with 10 bases lying between them. CDR3 length: 13 residues. The germline V gene has CDR1 GTSNPN and CDR2 SVGIG (reference sequence). In DNA form, the CDR3 reads TGTGCCTGGAGTGTACCTTCAGAGGATACGCAGTATTTT. This codes for CAWSVPSEDTQYF.

This clonotype was detected many times. The V call is TRBV28, the J call TRBJ2-3; D might be TRBD2 (5 bases). V shed 10 bases and J shed 0 bases, with 14 bases lying between them. The CDR3 totals 14 residues. CDR1 and CDR2 from the germline V gene are MDHEN and SYDVKM. For the CDR3, the DNA is TGTGCCATCTCGTTCGGGGATAGCACAGATACGCAGTATTTT. Its translation is CAISFGDSTDTQYF.

This clonotype was seen more than once but under ten times. A much larger clonotype is one base distant, so this may be a read error. The chain links TRBV6-5 to TRBJ2-3; 7 bases line up with TRBD1. The V gene's germline CDR1 is MNHEY and CDR2 SVGAGI. The length of the CDR3 is 16 residues. The CDR3 loop is CVSSYSTTGIADTQYF. The DNA for the CDR3 is TGTGTCAGCAGTTACTCGACGACAGGGATCGCAGATACGCAGTATTTT.

Details on this clonotype: A read error may produce the germline difference seen at one junction end. This rearrangement joins TRBV7-2 to TRBJ1-3, with D unresolved. The CDR3 is 13 amino acids. Germline CDR1 SGHTA, CDR2 FQGNSA. The CDR3 reads CASKAGEGSTIYF. DNA for the CDR3: TGTGCCAGTAAAGCAGGAGAAGGAAGCACCATATATTTT.